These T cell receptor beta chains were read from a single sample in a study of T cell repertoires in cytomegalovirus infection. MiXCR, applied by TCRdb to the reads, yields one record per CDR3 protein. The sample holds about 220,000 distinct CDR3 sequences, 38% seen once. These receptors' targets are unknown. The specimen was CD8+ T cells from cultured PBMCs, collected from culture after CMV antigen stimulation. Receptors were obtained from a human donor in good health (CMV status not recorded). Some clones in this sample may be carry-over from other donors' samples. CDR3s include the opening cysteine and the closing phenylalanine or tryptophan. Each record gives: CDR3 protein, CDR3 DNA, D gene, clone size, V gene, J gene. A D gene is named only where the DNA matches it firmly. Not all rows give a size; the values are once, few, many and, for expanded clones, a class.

cdr3_aa: CASRRDSTEAFF
cdr3_nt: TGCGCCAGCCGGCGGGATAGCACTGAAGCTTTCTTT
d_call: -
clone_size: -
v_call: TRBV5-1
j_call: TRBJ1-1

cdr3_aa: CASSLGGDSGAYEQYF
cdr3_nt: TGTGCCAGCAGCTTAGGGGGGGACAGCGGGGCCTACGAGCAGTACTTC
d_call: -
clone_size: few
v_call: TRBV7-6
j_call: TRBJ2-7

cdr3_aa: CASRQGNSYEQYF
cdr3_nt: TGTGCCAGCAGACAGGGAAACTCCTACGAGCAGTACTTC
d_call: -
clone_size: many
v_call: TRBV27
j_call: TRBJ2-7

cdr3_aa: CASTQGWGYGELFF
cdr3_nt: TGTGCCAGCACCCAGGGGTGGGGGTACGGGGAGCTGTTTTTT
d_call: -
clone_size: -
v_call: TRBV6-5
j_call: TRBJ2-2

cdr3_aa: CASSREGAQETQYF
cdr3_nt: TGTGCCAGCAGCCGAGAGGGGGCCCAAGAGACCCAGTACTTC
d_call: TRBD1
clone_size: few
v_call: TRBV7-9
j_call: TRBJ2-5

cdr3_aa: CARHSGTGNTGELFF
cdr3_nt: TGTGCCCGACATTCCGGGACGGGGAACACCGGGGAGCTGTTTTTT
d_call: -
clone_size: -
v_call: TRBV30
j_call: TRBJ2-2

cdr3_aa: CASSFLWGGDSNEQFF
cdr3_nt: TGTGCCAGCAGTTTTCTTTGGGGGGGTGACAGCAATGAGCAGTTCTTC
d_call: TRBD2
clone_size: -
v_call: TRBV6-5
j_call: TRBJ2-1

cdr3_aa: CASSLETVPYTEAFF
cdr3_nt: TGTGCCAGCAGCTTAGAGACAGTACCTTACACTGAAGCTTTCTTT
d_call: -
clone_size: few
v_call: TRBV7-9
j_call: TRBJ1-1

cdr3_aa: CASSLSRDRGDGYTF
cdr3_nt: TGTGCCAGCAGTTTAAGCCGAGACAGAGGGGATGGCTACACCTTC
d_call: -
clone_size: few
v_call: TRBV12-3/TRBV12-4
j_call: TRBJ1-2

cdr3_aa: CASKGGRGQPQHF
cdr3_nt: TGTGCCAGCAAAGGGGGCAGAGGCCAGCCCCAGCATTTT
d_call: TRBD1
clone_size: -
v_call: TRBV25-1
j_call: TRBJ1-5

cdr3_aa: CAWSVEENTEAFF
cdr3_nt: TGTGCCTGGAGTGTAGAGGAGAACACTGAAGCTTTCTTT
d_call: -
clone_size: -
v_call: TRBV30
j_call: TRBJ1-1

cdr3_aa: CSAYTGTEDNEQFF
cdr3_nt: TGCAGTGCTTACACCGGGACAGAGGACAATGAGCAGTTCTTC
d_call: TRBD1
clone_size: -
v_call: TRBV20-1
j_call: TRBJ2-1

cdr3_aa: CASSPGAGVSYEQYF
cdr3_nt: TGTGCCAGCAGCCCCGGGGCAGGGGTGTCCTACGAGCAGTACTTC
d_call: -
clone_size: few
v_call: TRBV7-3
j_call: TRBJ2-7

cdr3_aa: CASSQDGLPNTEAFF
cdr3_nt: TGCGCCAGCAGCCAAGATGGGCTCCCGAACACTGAAGCTTTCTTT
d_call: -
clone_size: -
v_call: TRBV4-1
j_call: TRBJ1-1

cdr3_aa: CASSAKTGDYNEQFF
cdr3_nt: TGTGCCAGCAGCGCAAAGACAGGGGACTACAATGAGCAGTTCTTC
d_call: TRBD1
clone_size: -
v_call: TRBV9
j_call: TRBJ2-1

cdr3_aa: CAISEVAGGRFERDTQYF
cdr3_nt: TGTGCCATCAGTGAAGTAGCGGGAGGAAGGTTTGAGAGAGATACGCAGTATTTT
d_call: TRBD2
clone_size: once
v_call: TRBV10-3
j_call: TRBJ2-3

cdr3_aa: CASSLALGGLAGGNEQFF
cdr3_nt: TGTGCCAGCAGCTTAGCCCTGGGGGGGCTAGCGGGGGGAAATGAGCAGTTCTTC
d_call: TRBD2
clone_size: many
v_call: TRBV7-8
j_call: TRBJ2-1

cdr3_aa: CASSLGPGRPSYEQYF
cdr3_nt: TGTGCCAGCAGCTTGGGCCCCGGCAGGCCTTCCTACGAGCAGTACTTC
d_call: -
clone_size: -
v_call: TRBV7-6
j_call: TRBJ2-7

cdr3_aa: CASSDFTGVTYEQYF
cdr3_nt: TGTGCCAGCAGCGATTTTACGGGGGTGACCTACGAGCAGTACTTC
d_call: -
clone_size: -
v_call: TRBV5-5
j_call: TRBJ2-7

cdr3_aa: CSGVSGTVFYQPQHF
cdr3_nt: TGCAGTGGGGTGTCTGGGACAGTGTTTTATCAGCCCCAGCATTTT
d_call: TRBD1
clone_size: -
v_call: TRBV20-1
j_call: TRBJ1-5

cdr3_aa: CASSFTGTHYNEQFF
cdr3_nt: TGTGCCAGCAGTTTCACCGGGACTCACTACAATGAGCAGTTCTTC
d_call: -
clone_size: -
v_call: TRBV27
j_call: TRBJ2-1

cdr3_aa: CASSYSTPKGELFF
cdr3_nt: TGTGCCAGCAGTTACTCGACCCCTAAAGGGGAGCTGTTTTTT
d_call: -
clone_size: -
v_call: TRBV6-2/TRBV6-3
j_call: TRBJ2-2

cdr3_aa: CSVAGQSTNYGYTF
cdr3_nt: TGCAGCGTTGCAGGACAGTCAACTAACTATGGCTACACCTTC
d_call: -
clone_size: -
v_call: TRBV29-1
j_call: TRBJ1-2

cdr3_aa: CASSPGARGVYF
cdr3_nt: TGTGCCAGCAGTCCCGGGGCCCGCGGTGTGTACTTC
d_call: -
clone_size: -
v_call: TRBV6-5
j_call: TRBJ2-5

cdr3_aa: CSARDLGYEQYF
cdr3_nt: TGCAGTGCTAGAGACTTGGGCTACGAGCAGTACTTC
d_call: -
clone_size: -
v_call: TRBV20-1
j_call: TRBJ2-7

cdr3_aa: CASSSAGGTGPQHF
cdr3_nt: TGTGCCAGCAGTTCCGCTGGGGGGACGGGGCCCCAGCATTTT
d_call: -
clone_size: many
v_call: TRBV12-3/TRBV12-4
j_call: TRBJ1-5

cdr3_aa: CASSSRGSTEAFF
cdr3_nt: TGTGCCAGCAGTTCCAGGGGTTCCACTGAAGCTTTCTTT
d_call: -
clone_size: -
v_call: TRBV13
j_call: TRBJ1-1

cdr3_aa: CASIFGRTGRYEQYF
cdr3_nt: TGTGCCAGCATATTTGGCCGGACAGGGAGATACGAGCAGTACTTC
d_call: TRBD1
clone_size: -
v_call: TRBV6-1
j_call: TRBJ2-7

cdr3_aa: CASSLGVGGGTEAFF
cdr3_nt: TGTGCCAGCAGCTTAGGGGTGGGGGGCGGAACTGAAGCTTTCTTT
d_call: -
clone_size: many
v_call: TRBV7-2
j_call: TRBJ1-1